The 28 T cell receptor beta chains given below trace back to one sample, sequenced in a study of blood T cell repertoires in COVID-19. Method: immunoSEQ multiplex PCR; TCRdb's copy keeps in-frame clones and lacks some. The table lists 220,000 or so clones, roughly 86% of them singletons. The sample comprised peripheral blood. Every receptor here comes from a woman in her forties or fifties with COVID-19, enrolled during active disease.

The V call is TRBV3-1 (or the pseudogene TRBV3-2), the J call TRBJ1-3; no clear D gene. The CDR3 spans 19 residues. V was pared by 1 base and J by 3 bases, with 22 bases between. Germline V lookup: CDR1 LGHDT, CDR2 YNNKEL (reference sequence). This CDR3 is CASSQVNLTARGIGNTIYF. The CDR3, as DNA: TGTGCCAGCAGCCAAGTTAACCTCACAGCGCGCGGGATTGGAAACACCATATATTTT.

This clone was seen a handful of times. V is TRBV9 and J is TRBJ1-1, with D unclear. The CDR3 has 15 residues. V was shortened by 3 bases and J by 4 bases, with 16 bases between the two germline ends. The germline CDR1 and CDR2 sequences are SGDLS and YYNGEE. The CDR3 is CASSAVPDWGTEAFF. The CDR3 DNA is TGTGCCAGCAGCGCCGTCCCGGACTGGGGCACTGAAGCTTTCTTT.

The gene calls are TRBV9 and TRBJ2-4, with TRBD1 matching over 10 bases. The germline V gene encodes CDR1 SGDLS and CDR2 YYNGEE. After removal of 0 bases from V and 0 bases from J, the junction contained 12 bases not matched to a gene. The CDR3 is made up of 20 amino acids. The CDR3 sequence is CASSVGGTGVPMGAKNIQYF. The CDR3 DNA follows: TGTGCCAGCAGCGTAGGAGGGACAGGGGTGCCGATGGGAGCCAAAAACATTCAGTACTTC.

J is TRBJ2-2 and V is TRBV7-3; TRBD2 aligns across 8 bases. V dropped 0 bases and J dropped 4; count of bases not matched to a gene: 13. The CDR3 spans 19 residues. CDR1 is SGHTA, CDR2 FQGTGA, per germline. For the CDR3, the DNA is TGTGCCAGCAGCTTAACGCCGGCGGGGGGTCTTTCCGCCACCGGGGAGCTGTTTTTT. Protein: CASSLTPAGGLSATGELFF.

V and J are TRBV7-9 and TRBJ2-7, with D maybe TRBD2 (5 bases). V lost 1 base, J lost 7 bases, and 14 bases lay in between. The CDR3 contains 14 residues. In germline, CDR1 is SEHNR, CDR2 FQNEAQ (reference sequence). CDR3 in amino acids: CASSLVSGVGEQYF. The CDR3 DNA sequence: TGTGCCAGCAGCTTAGTTTCCGGGGTGGGGGAGCAGTACTTC. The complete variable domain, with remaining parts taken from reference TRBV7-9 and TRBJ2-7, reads DTGVSQNPRHKITKRGQNVTFRCDPISEHNRLYWYRQTLGQGPEFLTYFQNEAQLEKSRLLSDRFSAERPKGSFSTLEIQRTEQGDSAMYLCASSLVSGVGEQYFGPGTRLTVT.

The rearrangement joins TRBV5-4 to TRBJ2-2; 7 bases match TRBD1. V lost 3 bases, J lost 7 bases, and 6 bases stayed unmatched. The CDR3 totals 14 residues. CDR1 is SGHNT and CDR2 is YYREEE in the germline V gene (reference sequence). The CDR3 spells CASSSGGYGGELFF. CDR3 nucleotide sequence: TGTGCCAGCAGCTCAGGGGGATATGGCGGGGAGCTGTTTTTT.

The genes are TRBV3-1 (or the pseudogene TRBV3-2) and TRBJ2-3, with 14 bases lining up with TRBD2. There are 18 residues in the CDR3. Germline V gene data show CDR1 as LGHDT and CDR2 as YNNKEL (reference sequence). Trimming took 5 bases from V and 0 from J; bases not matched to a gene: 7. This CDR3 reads CASSGLAGGIHSTDTQYF. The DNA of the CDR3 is TGTGCCAGCAGCGGACTAGCGGGGGGTATCCATAGCACAGATACGCAGTATTTT.

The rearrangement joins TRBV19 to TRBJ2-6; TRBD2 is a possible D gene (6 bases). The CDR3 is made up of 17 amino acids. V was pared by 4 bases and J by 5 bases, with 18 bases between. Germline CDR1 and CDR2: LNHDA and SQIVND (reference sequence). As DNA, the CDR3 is TGTGCCAGTAGTAATTCCCTTTCGGGGGAGTGGGCCAACGTCCTGACTTTC. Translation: CASSNSLSGEWANVLTF.

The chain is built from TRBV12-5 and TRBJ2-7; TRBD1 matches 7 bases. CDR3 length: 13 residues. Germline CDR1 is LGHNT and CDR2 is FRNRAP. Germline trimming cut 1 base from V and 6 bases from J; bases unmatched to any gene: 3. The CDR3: CASGLETGLEQYF. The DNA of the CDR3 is TGTGCTAGTGGTTTGGAGACAGGGCTCGAGCAGTACTTC.

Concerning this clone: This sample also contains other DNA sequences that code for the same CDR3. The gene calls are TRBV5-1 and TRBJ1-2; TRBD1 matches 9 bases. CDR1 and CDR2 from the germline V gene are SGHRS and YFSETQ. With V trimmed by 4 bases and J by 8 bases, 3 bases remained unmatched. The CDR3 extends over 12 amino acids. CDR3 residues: CASSPDRGGYTF. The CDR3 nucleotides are TGCGCCAGCAGCCCCGACAGGGGGGGCTACACCTTC.

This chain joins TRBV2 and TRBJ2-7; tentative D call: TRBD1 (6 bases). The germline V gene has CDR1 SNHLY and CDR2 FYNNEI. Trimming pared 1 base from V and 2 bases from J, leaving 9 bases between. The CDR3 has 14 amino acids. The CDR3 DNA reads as TGTGCCAGCAGTGAAGGGGGGCCAGCCTACGAGCAGTACGTC. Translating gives CASSEGGPAYEQYV.

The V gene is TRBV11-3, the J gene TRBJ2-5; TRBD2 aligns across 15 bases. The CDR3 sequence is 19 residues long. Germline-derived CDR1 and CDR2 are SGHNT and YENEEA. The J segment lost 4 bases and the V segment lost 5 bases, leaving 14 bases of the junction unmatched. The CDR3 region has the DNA TGTGCCAGCAGCCTGGGACTAGCGGGGGGCCCTAGAGTAACAGAGACCCAGTACTTC. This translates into CASSLGLAGGPRVTETQYF. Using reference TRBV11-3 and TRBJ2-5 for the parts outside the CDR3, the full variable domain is EAGVVQSPRYKIIEKKQPVAFWCNPISGHNTLYWYLQNLGQGPELLIRYENEEAVDDSQLPKDRFSAERLKGVDSTLKIQPAELGDSAVYLCASSLGLAGGPRVTETQYFGPGTRLLVL.

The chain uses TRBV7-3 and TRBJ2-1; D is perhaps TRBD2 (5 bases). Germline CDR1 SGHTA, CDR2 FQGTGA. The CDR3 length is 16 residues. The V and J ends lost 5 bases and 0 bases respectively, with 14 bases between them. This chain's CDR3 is CASSPSRASSYNEQFF. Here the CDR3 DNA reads TGTGCCAGCAGCCCTTCGAGGGCCAGCTCCTACAATGAGCAGTTCTTC. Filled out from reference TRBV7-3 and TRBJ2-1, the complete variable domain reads GAGVSQTPSNKVTEKGKYVELRCDPISGHTALYWYRQSLGQGPEFLIYFQGTGAADDSGLPNDRFFAVRPEGSVSTLKIQRTERGDSAVYLCASSPSRASSYNEQFFGPGTRLTVL.

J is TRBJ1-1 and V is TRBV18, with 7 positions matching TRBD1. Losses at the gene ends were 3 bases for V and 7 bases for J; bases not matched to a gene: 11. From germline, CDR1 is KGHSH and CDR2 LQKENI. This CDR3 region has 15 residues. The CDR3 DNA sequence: TGTGCCAGCTCACCGTATAGATCAGGGGGAGGTGAAGCTTTCTTT. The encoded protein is CASSPYRSGGGEAFF.

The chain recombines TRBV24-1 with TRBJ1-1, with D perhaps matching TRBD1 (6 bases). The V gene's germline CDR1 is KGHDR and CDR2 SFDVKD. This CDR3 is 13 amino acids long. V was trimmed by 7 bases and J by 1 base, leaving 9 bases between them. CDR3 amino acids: CATRNRENTEAFF. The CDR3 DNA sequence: TGTGCCACCAGAAACAGGGAGAACACTGAAGCTTTCTTT.

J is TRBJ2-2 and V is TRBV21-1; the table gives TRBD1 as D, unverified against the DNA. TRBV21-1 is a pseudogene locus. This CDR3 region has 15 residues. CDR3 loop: CASSCRGSGTGELFF. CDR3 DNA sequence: TGTGCCAGCAGCTGCAGGGGGTCGGGCACCGGGGAGCTGTTTTTT.

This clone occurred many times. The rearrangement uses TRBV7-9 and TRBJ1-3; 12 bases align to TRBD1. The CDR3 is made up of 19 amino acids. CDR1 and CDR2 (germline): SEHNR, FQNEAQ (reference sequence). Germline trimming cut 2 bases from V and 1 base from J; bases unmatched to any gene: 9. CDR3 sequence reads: CASSLNFPGQGASGNTIYF. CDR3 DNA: TGTGCCAGCAGCTTAAACTTCCCGGGACAGGGGGCTTCTGGAAACACCATATATTTT.

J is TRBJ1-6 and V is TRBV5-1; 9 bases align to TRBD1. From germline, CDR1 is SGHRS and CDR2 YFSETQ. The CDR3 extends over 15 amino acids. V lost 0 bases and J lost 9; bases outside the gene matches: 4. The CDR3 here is CASSLGDRVGSPLHF. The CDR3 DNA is TGCGCCAGCAGCTTGGGGGACAGGGTGGGTTCACCCCTCCACTTT.

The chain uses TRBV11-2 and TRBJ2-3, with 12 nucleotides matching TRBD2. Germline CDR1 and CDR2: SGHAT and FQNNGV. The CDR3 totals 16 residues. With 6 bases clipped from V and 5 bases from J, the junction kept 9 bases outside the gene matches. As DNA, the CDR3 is TGTGCCAGCAGTCTAGCGGGGGGGCCAGGGGAAGATACGCAGTATTTT. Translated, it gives CASSLAGGPGEDTQYF. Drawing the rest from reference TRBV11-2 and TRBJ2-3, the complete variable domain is EAGVAQSPRYKIIEKRQSVAFWCNPISGHATLYWYQQILGQGPKLLIQFQNNGVVDDSQLPKDRFSAERLKGVDSTLKIQPAKLEDSAVYLCASSLAGGPGEDTQYFGPGTRLTVL.

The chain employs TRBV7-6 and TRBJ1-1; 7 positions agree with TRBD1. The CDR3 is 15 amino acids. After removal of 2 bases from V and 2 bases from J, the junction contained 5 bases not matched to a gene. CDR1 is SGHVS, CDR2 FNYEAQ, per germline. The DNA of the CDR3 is TGTGCCAGCAGCTTAAGACAGGGCTATAACACTGAAGCTTTCTTT. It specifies CASSLRQGYNTEAFF.

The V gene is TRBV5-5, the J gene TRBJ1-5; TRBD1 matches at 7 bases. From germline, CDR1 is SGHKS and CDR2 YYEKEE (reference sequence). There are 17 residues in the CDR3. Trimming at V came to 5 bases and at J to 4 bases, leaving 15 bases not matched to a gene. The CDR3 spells CASSFRDSLVVNQPQHF. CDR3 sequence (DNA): TGTGCCAGCAGTTTTCGGGACAGCCTTGTTGTAAATCAGCCCCAGCATTTT.

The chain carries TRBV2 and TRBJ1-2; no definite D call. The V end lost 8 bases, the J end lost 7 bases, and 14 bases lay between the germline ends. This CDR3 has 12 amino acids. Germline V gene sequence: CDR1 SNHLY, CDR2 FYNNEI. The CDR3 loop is CASVSPTIGYTF. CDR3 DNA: TGTGCCAGCGTCTCCCCAACTATTGGCTACACCTTC.

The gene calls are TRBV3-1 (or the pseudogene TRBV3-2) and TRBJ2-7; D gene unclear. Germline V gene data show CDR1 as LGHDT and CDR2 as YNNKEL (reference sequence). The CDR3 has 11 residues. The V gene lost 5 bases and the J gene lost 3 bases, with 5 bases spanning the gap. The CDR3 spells CASSAGYEQYF. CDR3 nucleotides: TGTGCCAGCAGCGCCGGCTACGAGCAGTACTTC.

The DNA for the CDR3 is TGTGCCAGCAGCCTTCCCTACAATGAGCAGTTCTTC. The encoded protein is CASSLPYNEQFF. The rearrangement joins TRBV11-2 to TRBJ2-1; D uncertain. Trimming cost V 5 bases and J 2 bases, with 4 bases left between them. Germline V gene lookup returns CDR1 SGHAT and CDR2 FQNNGV. The CDR3 extends over 12 amino acids.

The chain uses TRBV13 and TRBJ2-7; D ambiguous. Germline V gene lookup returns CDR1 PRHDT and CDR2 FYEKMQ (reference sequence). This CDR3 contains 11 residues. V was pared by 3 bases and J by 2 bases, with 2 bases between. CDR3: CASSFAYEQYF. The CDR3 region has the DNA TGTGCCAGCAGCTTCGCCTACGAGCAGTACTTC. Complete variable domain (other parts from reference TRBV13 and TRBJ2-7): AAGVIQSPRHLIKEKRETATLKCYPIPRHDTVYWYQQGPGQDPQFLISFYEKMQSDKGSIPDRFSAQQFSDYHSELNMSSLELGDSALYFCASSFAYEQYFGPGTRLTVT.

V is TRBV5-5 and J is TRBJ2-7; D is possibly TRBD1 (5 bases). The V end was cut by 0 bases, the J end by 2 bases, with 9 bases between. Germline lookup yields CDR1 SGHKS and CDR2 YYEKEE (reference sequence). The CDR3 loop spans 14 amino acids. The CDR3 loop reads CASSLAAGPYEQYV. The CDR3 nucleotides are TGTGCCAGCAGCTTGGCGGCAGGGCCCTACGAGCAGTACGTC.

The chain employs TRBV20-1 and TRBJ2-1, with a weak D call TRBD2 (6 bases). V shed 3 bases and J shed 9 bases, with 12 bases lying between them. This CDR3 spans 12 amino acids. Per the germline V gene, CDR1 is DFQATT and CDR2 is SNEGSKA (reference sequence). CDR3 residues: CSASPTRGEQFF. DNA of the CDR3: TGCAGTGCTAGTCCGACTAGGGGTGAGCAGTTCTTC.

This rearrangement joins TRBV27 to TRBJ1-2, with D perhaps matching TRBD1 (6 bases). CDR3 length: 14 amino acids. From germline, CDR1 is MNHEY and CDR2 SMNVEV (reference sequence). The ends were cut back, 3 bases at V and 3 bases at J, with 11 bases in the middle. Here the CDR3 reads CASSLGGRDYGYTF. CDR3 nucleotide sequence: TGTGCCAGCAGTTTGGGGGGGCGCGACTATGGCTACACCTTC.